A selection of T cell receptor beta chains follows, all from one sample in a study of cytomegalovirus exposure and HLA in healthy donors. Generated by immunoSEQ multiplex PCR, the TCRdb table keeps only in-frame clones and is missing some. The sample lists 130,000 or so clones, about 83% occurring once. Sequenced input: PBMCs. The receptors shown here come from a woman aged 25 to 39 in good health and CMV-seronegative. Both conserved end residues are part of each CDR3. A D gene is named only where the DNA matches it firmly. Clone size is stated in some rows and not others, as once, few, many or a class when expanded.

clone_size: -
v_call: TRBV2
d_call: TRBD2
j_call: TRBJ2-5
cdr3_aa: CASSEDGVAGGYQETQYF
cdr3_nt: TGTGCCAGCAGTGAAGACGGGGTAGCGGGGGGGTACCAAGAGACCCAGTACTTC

clone_size: once
v_call: TRBV2
d_call: TRBD1
j_call: TRBJ1-1
cdr3_aa: CASSQRLVRRDRGITEAFF
cdr3_nt: TGTGCCAGCAGTCAAAGGTTGGTAAGGCGCGACAGGGGGATTACTGAAGCTTTCTTT

clone_size: -
v_call: TRBV9
d_call: -
j_call: TRBJ2-1
cdr3_aa: CASSVVEGAGRNEQFF
cdr3_nt: TGTGCCAGCAGCGTAGTGGAGGGGGCGGGCAGAAATGAGCAGTTCTTC

clone_size: once
v_call: TRBV7-8
d_call: -
j_call: TRBJ1-5
cdr3_aa: CASSSQGGGSNQPQHF
cdr3_nt: TGTGCCAGCAGCTCCCAGGGCGGGGGGAGCAATCAGCCCCAGCATTTT

clone_size: -
v_call: TRBV6-1
d_call: TRBD1
j_call: TRBJ1-1
cdr3_aa: CASSGQGVGTEAFF
cdr3_nt: TGTGCCAGCAGTGGACAGGGGGTGGGCACTGAAGCTTTCTTT

clone_size: -
v_call: TRBV29-1
d_call: TRBD1
j_call: TRBJ2-2
cdr3_aa: CSVLKGAGSNTGELFF
cdr3_nt: TGCAGCGTTCTCAAGGGGGCAGGGTCGAACACCGGGGAGCTGTTTTTT

clone_size: few
v_call: TRBV7-3
d_call: -
j_call: TRBJ1-1
cdr3_aa: CASSLGSLNTEAFF
cdr3_nt: TGTGCCAGCAGCTTAGGGAGCCTGAACACTGAAGCTTTCTTT

clone_size: -
v_call: TRBV27
d_call: TRBD1
j_call: TRBJ1-5
cdr3_aa: CASSKTGGNQPQHF
cdr3_nt: TGTGCCAGCAGTAAGACAGGGGGCAATCAGCCCCAGCATTTT

clone_size: -
v_call: TRBV29-1
d_call: -
j_call: TRBJ2-1
cdr3_aa: CSVGSGFPEQFF
cdr3_nt: TGCAGCGTTGGGTCAGGCTTTCCGGAGCAGTTCTTC

clone_size: -
v_call: TRBV7-2
d_call: TRBD1
j_call: TRBJ1-6
cdr3_aa: CASSLAGQGGTLHF
cdr3_nt: TGTGCCAGCAGCTTAGCGGGACAGGGTGGCACCCTCCACTTT

clone_size: -
v_call: TRBV28
d_call: -
j_call: TRBJ1-2
cdr3_aa: CASSRTYPYGYTF
cdr3_nt: TGTGCCAGCAGTAGAACCTACCCCTATGGCTACACCTTC

clone_size: -
v_call: TRBV4-1
d_call: -
j_call: TRBJ2-3
cdr3_aa: CASGHVTDTQYF
cdr3_nt: TGCGCCTCGGGACACGTCACAGATACGCAGTATTTT

clone_size: -
v_call: TRBV30
d_call: TRBD1
j_call: TRBJ2-3
cdr3_aa: CAWSHRGDTQYF
cdr3_nt: TGTGCCTGGAGCCACAGGGGAGATACGCAGTATTTT

clone_size: -
v_call: TRBV30
d_call: -
j_call: TRBJ1-2
cdr3_aa: CAWSEGQGGYTF
cdr3_nt: TGTGCCTGGAGTGAAGGGCAGGGAGGCTACACCTTC

clone_size: -
v_call: TRBV19
d_call: -
j_call: TRBJ1-2
cdr3_aa: CASSINTGQIYGYTF
cdr3_nt: TGTGCCAGTAGTATTAATACTGGGCAGATTTATGGCTACACCTTC

clone_size: once
v_call: TRBV7-2
d_call: -
j_call: TRBJ2-7
cdr3_aa: CASSLVRAYEQYF
cdr3_nt: TGTGCCAGCAGCTTAGTGCGGGCCTACGAGCAGTACTTC

clone_size: -
v_call: TRBV9
d_call: -
j_call: TRBJ1-2
cdr3_aa: CASSANAAGAYGYTF
cdr3_nt: TGTGCCAGCAGCGCCAACGCGGCAGGGGCCTATGGCTACACCTTC

clone_size: -
v_call: TRBV14
d_call: -
j_call: TRBJ1-2
cdr3_aa: CASSQDPRDRFRSNYGYTF
cdr3_nt: TGTGCCAGCAGCCAAGATCCCCGCGACAGGTTCCGAAGTAACTATGGCTACACCTTC

clone_size: -
v_call: TRBV6-5
d_call: -
j_call: TRBJ2-5
cdr3_aa: CASSYGVGRETQYF
cdr3_nt: TGTGCCAGCAGTTACGGTGTGGGGAGGGAGACCCAGTACTTC

clone_size: -
v_call: TRBV27
d_call: -
j_call: TRBJ2-3
cdr3_aa: CASSFEGGIDTQYF
cdr3_nt: TGTGCCAGCAGTTTTGAAGGGGGTATAGATACGCAGTATTTT

clone_size: -
v_call: TRBV12-5
d_call: TRBD1
j_call: TRBJ1-2
cdr3_aa: CADNTGGASANYGYTF
cdr3_nt: TGTGCTGATAATACAGGGGGCGCTTCCGCTAACTATGGCTACACCTTC

clone_size: once
v_call: TRBV6-5
d_call: TRBD2
j_call: TRBJ2-1
cdr3_aa: CASSGGSYNEQFF
cdr3_nt: TGTGCCAGCTCCGGGGGGTCCTACAATGAGCAGTTCTTC

clone_size: -
v_call: TRBV5-1
d_call: TRBD1
j_call: TRBJ1-5
cdr3_aa: CASSMGQDSNQPQHF
cdr3_nt: TGCGCCAGCAGCATGGGACAGGATAGCAATCAGCCCCAGCATTTT

clone_size: -
v_call: TRBV4-2
d_call: -
j_call: TRBJ2-1
cdr3_aa: CASSQGYSPLNEQFF
cdr3_nt: TGTGCCAGCAGCCAAGGGTACAGTCCTCTAAATGAGCAGTTCTTC

clone_size: -
v_call: TRBV7-9
d_call: TRBD2
j_call: TRBJ2-1
cdr3_aa: CASSLSGGGNNEQFF
cdr3_nt: TGTGCCAGCAGCCTCTCGGGCGGGGGGAACAATGAGCAGTTCTTC

clone_size: -
v_call: TRBV4-3
d_call: TRBD1
j_call: TRBJ2-2
cdr3_aa: CASSQYTGQGGGELFF
cdr3_nt: TGCGCCAGCAGCCAATATACGGGACAGGGGGGAGGGGAGCTGTTTTTT

clone_size: once
v_call: TRBV6-5
d_call: TRBD1
j_call: TRBJ2-1
cdr3_aa: CASSLSPGGTYNEQFF
cdr3_nt: TGTGCCAGCAGTTTGTCCCCAGGGGGCACCTACAATGAGCAGTTCTTC

clone_size: -
v_call: TRBV6-1
d_call: TRBD1
j_call: TRBJ1-2
cdr3_aa: CASSTLTGANYGYTF
cdr3_nt: TGTGCCAGCAGTACTCTGACAGGGGCCAACTATGGCTACACCTTC

clone_size: -
v_call: TRBV6-1
d_call: -
j_call: TRBJ2-7
cdr3_aa: CASSPTGYEQYF
cdr3_nt: TGTGCCAGCAGTCCCACAGGGTACGAGCAGTACTTC

clone_size: once
v_call: TRBV30
d_call: -
j_call: TRBJ2-2
cdr3_aa: CAWSPGNTGELFF
cdr3_nt: TGTGCCTGGAGTCCAGGCAACACCGGGGAGCTGTTTTTT

clone_size: -
v_call: TRBV4-2
d_call: -
j_call: TRBJ1-5
cdr3_aa: CASSQEWASNQPQHF
cdr3_nt: TGTGCCAGCAGCCAAGAGTGGGCTTCTAATCAGCCCCAGCATTTT

clone_size: -
v_call: TRBV18
d_call: -
j_call: TRBJ1-1
cdr3_aa: CASSREAHTEAFF
cdr3_nt: TGTGCCAGCTCCCGCGAAGCCCACACTGAAGCTTTCTTT

clone_size: -
v_call: TRBV19
d_call: -
j_call: TRBJ1-1
cdr3_aa: CASAYIGLGETEAFF
cdr3_nt: TGTGCCAGTGCATATATCGGGTTAGGCGAAACTGAAGCTTTCTTT

clone_size: -
v_call: TRBV27
d_call: -
j_call: TRBJ1-5
cdr3_aa: CASSLIPPGNPTGGNQPQHF
cdr3_nt: TGTGCCAGCAGTTTAATCCCACCTGGGAACCCCACCGGGGGCAATCAGCCCCAGCATTTT

clone_size: -
v_call: TRBV9
d_call: -
j_call: TRBJ2-3
cdr3_aa: CASSATAGDTQYF
cdr3_nt: TGTGCCAGCAGCGCCACGGCCGGGGATACGCAGTATTTT

clone_size: -
v_call: TRBV4-1
d_call: -
j_call: TRBJ1-1
cdr3_aa: CASSQDSGESEAFF
cdr3_nt: TGCGCCAGCAGCCAAGATTCCGGGGAATCTGAAGCTTTCTTT

clone_size: once
v_call: TRBV6-5
d_call: TRBD2
j_call: TRBJ2-5
cdr3_aa: CASSYGAGGAGDQYF
cdr3_nt: TGTGCCAGCAGTTACGGTGCGGGGGGTGCGGGGGACCAGTACTTC

clone_size: -
v_call: TRBV9
d_call: TRBD2
j_call: TRBJ2-3
cdr3_aa: CASSTRLAGDPRQYF
cdr3_nt: TGTGCCAGCAGCACGCGACTAGCGGGGGACCCCAGGCAGTATTTT

clone_size: -
v_call: TRBV7-9
d_call: TRBD1
j_call: TRBJ1-1
cdr3_aa: CASSFRGRTEAFF
cdr3_nt: TGTGCCAGCAGCTTCAGGGGGCGAACTGAAGCTTTCTTT

clone_size: -
v_call: TRBV7-3
d_call: TRBD2
j_call: TRBJ2-5
cdr3_aa: CASSLGLAGLETQYF
cdr3_nt: TGTGCCAGCAGCTTGGGACTAGCGGGGTTGGAGACCCAGTACTTC

clone_size: -
v_call: TRBV4-1
d_call: TRBD1
j_call: TRBJ2-7
cdr3_aa: CASSQTGTGGYEQYF
cdr3_nt: TGCGCCAGCAGCCAGACCGGGACAGGGGGCTACGAGCAGTACTTC